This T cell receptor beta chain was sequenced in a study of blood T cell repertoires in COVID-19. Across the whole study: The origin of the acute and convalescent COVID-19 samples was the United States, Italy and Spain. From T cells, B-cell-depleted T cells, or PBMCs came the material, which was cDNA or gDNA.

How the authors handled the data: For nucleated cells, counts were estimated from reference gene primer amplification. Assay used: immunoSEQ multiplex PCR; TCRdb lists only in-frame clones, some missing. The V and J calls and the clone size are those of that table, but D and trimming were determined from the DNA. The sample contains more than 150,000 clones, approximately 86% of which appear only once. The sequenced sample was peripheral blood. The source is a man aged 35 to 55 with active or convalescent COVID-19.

CDR3 sequence: CASSATSGGAYEQYF. The CDR3 coding sequence is TGTGCCAGCAGCGCGACTAGCGGGGGGGCCTACGAGCAGTACTTC. This rearrangement joins TRBV9 to TRBJ2-7; 14 bases fit TRBD2. The V and J ends lost 3 bases and 2 bases, in that order; junction bases with no gene match: 1. Germline V gene sequence: CDR1 SGDLS, CDR2 YYNGEE. This CDR3 has 15 amino acids.